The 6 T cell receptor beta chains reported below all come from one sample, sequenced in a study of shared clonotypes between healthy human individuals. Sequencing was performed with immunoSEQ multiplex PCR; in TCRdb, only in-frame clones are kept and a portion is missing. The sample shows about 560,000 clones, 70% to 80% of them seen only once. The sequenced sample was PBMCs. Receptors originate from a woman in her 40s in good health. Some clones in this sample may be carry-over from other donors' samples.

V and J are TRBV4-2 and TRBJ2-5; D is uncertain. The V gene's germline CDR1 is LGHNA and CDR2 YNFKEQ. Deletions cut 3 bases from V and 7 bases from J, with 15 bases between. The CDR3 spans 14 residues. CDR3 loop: CASSQTQTGGTQYF. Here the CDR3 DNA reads TGTGCCAGCAGCCAGACCCAGACCGGCGGGACCCAGTACTTC.

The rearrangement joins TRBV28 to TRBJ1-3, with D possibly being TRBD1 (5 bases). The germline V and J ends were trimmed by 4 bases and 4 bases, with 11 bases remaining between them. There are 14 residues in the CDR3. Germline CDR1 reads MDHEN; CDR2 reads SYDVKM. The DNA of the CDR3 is TGTGCCAGCAGTTCAACAGGACTAGGAAACACCATATATTTT. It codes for CASSSTGLGNTIYF.

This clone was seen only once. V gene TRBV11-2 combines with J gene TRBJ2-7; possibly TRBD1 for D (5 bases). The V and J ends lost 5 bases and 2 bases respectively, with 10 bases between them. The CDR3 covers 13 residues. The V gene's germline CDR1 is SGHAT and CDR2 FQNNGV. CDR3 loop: CASSTGRTYEQYF. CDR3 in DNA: TGTGCCAGCAGCACAGGTCGGACCTACGAGCAGTACTTC.

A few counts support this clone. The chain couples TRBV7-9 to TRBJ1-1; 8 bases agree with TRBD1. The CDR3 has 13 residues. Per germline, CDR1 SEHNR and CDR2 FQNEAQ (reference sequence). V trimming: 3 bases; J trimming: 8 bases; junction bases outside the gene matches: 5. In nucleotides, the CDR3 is TGTGCCAGCAGCTTGATGCAGGGGGCAGAAGCTTTCTTT. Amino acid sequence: CASSLMQGAEAFF.

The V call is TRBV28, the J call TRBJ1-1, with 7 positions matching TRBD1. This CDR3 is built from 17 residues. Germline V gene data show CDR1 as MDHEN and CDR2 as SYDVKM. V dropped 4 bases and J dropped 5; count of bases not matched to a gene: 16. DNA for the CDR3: TGTGCCAGCAGTTCCTTCGGAAGGGCAGGGGGAGGAACTGAAGCTTTCTTT. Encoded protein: CASSSFGRAGGGTEAFF.

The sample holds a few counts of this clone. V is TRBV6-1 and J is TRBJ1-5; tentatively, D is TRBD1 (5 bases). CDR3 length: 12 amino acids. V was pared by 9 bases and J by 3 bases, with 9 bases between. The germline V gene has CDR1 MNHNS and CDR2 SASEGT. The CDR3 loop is CARRQYNQPQHF. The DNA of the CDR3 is TGTGCCAGACGACAGTACAATCAGCCCCAGCATTTT.